This is a list of T cell receptor beta chains from one sample in a study of PD-1 blockade in classical Hodgkin lymphoma. The assay was immunoSEQ multiplex PCR, and TCRdb's table has in-frame clones only and misses some. The data show fewer than 25,000 clones, around 84% seen once. This material consisted of peripheral blood mononuclear cells (PBMCs), taken before the fourth cycle of nivolumab. The receptors were gathered from a human donor with classical Hodgkin lymphoma. CDR3s include the opening cysteine and the closing phenylalanine or tryptophan. D genes are given only for firm matches.

TRBD2	TRBV5-1	TRBJ2-7	CASSLDTSGHYEQYF	TGCGCCAGCAGCTTGGACACTAGCGGGCACTACGAGCAGTACTTC
NA	TRBV7-8	TRBJ1-1	CASSLEDSIGTEAFF	TGTGCCAGCAGCTTAGAGGACAGTATAGGCACTGAAGCTTTCTTT
TRBD2	TRBV6-5	TRBJ2-7	CASSYSSSGGYEQYF	TGTGCCAGCAGTTACTCGAGCAGCGGGGGGTACGAGCAGTACTTC
TRBD1	TRBV2	TRBJ2-3	CASSNRGTSTDTQYF	TGTGCCAGCAGCAACAGGGGGACGAGCACAGATACGCAGTATTTT
NA	TRBV28	TRBJ2-1	CASSSLYHNEQFF	TGTGCCAGCAGTTCACTATACCACAATGAGCAGTTCTTC
TRBD1	TRBV7-9	TRBJ1-4	CASSLGQGINEKLFF	TGTGCCAGCAGCTTAGGACAGGGGATTAATGAAAAACTGTTTTTT
NA	TRBV27	TRBJ2-1	CASSLSSVGNEQFF	TGTGCCAGCAGTTTATCGTCGGTGGGCAATGAGCAGTTCTTC
TRBD2	TRBV5-1	TRBJ2-2	CASSLGLAFTGELFF	TGCGCCAGCAGCTTGGGACTAGCCTTCACCGGGGAGCTGTTTTTT
NA	TRBV5-5	TRBJ1-5	CASSQQIASNQPQHF	TGTGCCAGCAGCCAGCAGATAGCGAGCAATCAGCCCCAGCATTTT
NA	TRBV6-5	TRBJ1-1	CASLALSAEAAFF	TGTGCCAGCCTCGCTCTTTCAGCCGAAGCGGCTTTCTTT
TRBD2	TRBV9	TRBJ2-7	CASSPVAGITYEQYF	TGTGCCAGCAGCCCTGTAGCGGGGATAACCTACGAGCAGTACTTC
NA	TRBV6-4	TRBJ2-3	CASSDGTDTQYF	TGTGCCAGCAGTGACGGCACAGATACGCAGTATTTT
NA	TRBV29-1	TRBJ1-4	CSVELENEKLFF	TGCAGCGTTGAGCTGGAAAATGAAAAACTGTTTTTT
TRBD2	TRBV7-2	TRBJ2-3	CASRGGLAGYSGTDTQYF	TGTGCCAGCAGGGGCGGGCTAGCGGGGTATTCGGGCACAGATACGCAGTATTTT
TRBD1	TRBV19	TRBJ1-5	CASSPLGTGSNQPQHF	TGTGCCAGTAGTCCCTTAGGGACAGGGAGCAATCAGCCCCAGCATTTT
NA	TRBV6-5	TRBJ2-4	CATRRLEMAKNIQYF	TGTGCCACCCGGAGGTTGGAGATGGCCAAAAACATTCAGTACTTC